Listed below are T cell receptor beta chains from one sample, sequenced in a study of blood T cell repertoires in COVID-19. Profiling relied on immunoSEQ multiplex PCR, and the TCRdb table lists in-frame clones only, not all of them. The data show about 200,000 clones, with around 83% seen just once and 4% to 5% held by the top ten. Sequenced input: peripheral blood. The receptors originated from a woman over 75 with acute or convalescent COVID-19. The CDR3 runs from the conserved cysteine through the conserved F or W. A D gene is named only where the DNA matches it firmly. Only some rows state a clone size, as once, few, many or a class for expanded clones.

D	J	V	size	CDR3	DNA
TRBD1	TRBJ2-2	TRBV4-1	.	CASSQIPGMGTGGFSRTGELFF	TGCGCCAGCAGCCAAATCCCAGGGATGGGGACAGGGGGTTTTAGTAGGACCGGGGAGCTGTTTTTT
.	TRBJ2-3	TRBV6-6	.	CASSYSHPSTDTQYF	TGTGCCAGCAGTTATTCACACCCTAGCACAGATACGCAGTATTTT
TRBD1	TRBJ2-3	TRBV5-1	few	CASSSGTGLGATDTQYF	TGCGCCAGCAGCTCCGGGACAGGTTTGGGGGCAACAGATACGCAGTATTTT
.	TRBJ1-2	TRBV28	.	CASSLKSYGYTF	TGTGCCAGCAGTTTGAAGAGCTATGGCTACACCTTC
.	TRBJ1-1	TRBV3-1/TRBV3-2	.	CASSLGQTNTEAFF	TGTGCCAGCAGCCTAGGACAGACGAACACTGAAGCTTTCTTT
.	TRBJ1-1	TRBV4-3	.	CASSQSPRTNTEAFF	TGCGCCAGCAGCCAATCCCCCAGAACAAACACTGAAGCTTTCTTT
TRBD1	TRBJ2-7	TRBV5-1	.	CASSLGPGQGGRRQYF	TGCGCCAGCAGCTTGGGCCCGGGACAGGGGGGAAGAAGACAATACTTC
.	TRBJ1-3	TRBV7-2	.	CASSLTSSISGNTIYF	TGTGCCAGCAGCTTAACCTCATCTATCTCTGGAAACACCATATATTTT
TRBD1	TRBJ1-1	TRBV24-1	.	CATRGTGTNTEAFF	TGTGCCACCAGAGGGACAGGGACGAACACTGAAGCTTTCTTT
TRBD1	TRBJ1-2	TRBV28	.	CASSSAQGMGYGYTF	TGTGCCAGCAGTTCGGCACAGGGGATGGGCTATGGCTACACCTTC
.	TRBJ2-7	TRBV10-1	.	CASSEHVGGPDEQYF	TGCGCCAGCAGTGAGCATGTTGGAGGGCCGGACGAGCAGTACTTC
TRBD1	TRBJ2-3	TRBV29-1	once	CSVQTGADTQYF	TGCAGCGTTCAGACAGGGGCAGATACGCAGTATTTT
TRBD1	TRBJ1-2	TRBV6-5	.	CASTHRGTGYGYTF	TGTGCCAGCACCCACAGGGGGACAGGATATGGCTACACCTTC
.	TRBJ2-7	TRBV19	.	CASSSAERYEQYF	TGTGCCAGTTCTAGCGCCGAACGATACGAGCAGTACTTC
TRBD1	TRBJ1-1	TRBV19	.	CASSIGGTGGAAEAFF	TGTGCCAGTAGTATAGGGGGGACAGGGGGCGCGGCTGAAGCTTTCTTT
TRBD2	TRBJ2-7	TRBV7-2	.	CASSPTRLAGASEQYF	TGTGCCAGCAGCCCTACCCGACTAGCGGGAGCTTCGGAGCAGTACTTC
.	TRBJ2-7	TRBV2	.	CATQEGAYEQYF	TGTGCCACACAGGAGGGAGCTTACGAGCAGTACTTC
.	TRBJ2-5	TRBV3-1/TRBV3-2	.	CASNNLLEWAQYF	TGTGCCAGCAACAACCTCCTGGAGTGGGCCCAGTACTTC
TRBD1	TRBJ1-5	TRBV7-9	.	CASSLGTGGKNQPQHF	TGTGCCAGCAGCTTAGGAACAGGGGGGAAAAATCAGCCCCAGCATTTT
TRBD2	TRBJ2-3	TRBV27	.	CASSLAGVGDTQYF	TGTGCCAGCAGTCTAGCGGGAGTTGGAGATACGCAGTATTTT
TRBD2	TRBJ2-2	TRBV6-5	.	CASRGSGRGGELFF	TGTGCCAGCAGAGGGAGCGGGAGGGGCGGGGAGCTGTTTTTT
TRBD1	TRBJ1-4	TRBV10-3	.	CATQGGQSEKLFF	TGTGCCACCCAGGGGGGACAAAGTGAAAAACTGTTTTTT
.	TRBJ1-1	TRBV28	few	CASSLPGKNTEAFF	TGTGCCAGCAGTTTACCAGGAAAAAACACTGAAGCTTTCTTT
TRBD2	TRBJ2-7	TRBV2	.	CASKAGGTYF	TGTGCCAGCAAAGCGGGGGGTACGTACTTC
.	TRBJ2-7	TRBV18	.	CASSPLPDSGNHEQYF	TGTGCCAGCTCACCCCTCCCGGACAGTGGGAACCACGAGCAGTACTTC
TRBD2	TRBJ2-3	TRBV27	.	CASGPVSGIYTQYF	TGTGCCAGCGGACCGGTTAGCGGGATTTATACGCAGTATTTT
.	TRBJ1-3	TRBV18	.	CASSPSVPGHSGNTIYF	TGTGCCAGCTCACCTAGTGTTCCAGGCCACTCTGGAAACACCATATATTTT
TRBD1	TRBJ1-4	TRBV28	.	CASNDRGEKLFF	TGTGCCAGCAATGACAGGGGTGAAAAACTGTTTTTT